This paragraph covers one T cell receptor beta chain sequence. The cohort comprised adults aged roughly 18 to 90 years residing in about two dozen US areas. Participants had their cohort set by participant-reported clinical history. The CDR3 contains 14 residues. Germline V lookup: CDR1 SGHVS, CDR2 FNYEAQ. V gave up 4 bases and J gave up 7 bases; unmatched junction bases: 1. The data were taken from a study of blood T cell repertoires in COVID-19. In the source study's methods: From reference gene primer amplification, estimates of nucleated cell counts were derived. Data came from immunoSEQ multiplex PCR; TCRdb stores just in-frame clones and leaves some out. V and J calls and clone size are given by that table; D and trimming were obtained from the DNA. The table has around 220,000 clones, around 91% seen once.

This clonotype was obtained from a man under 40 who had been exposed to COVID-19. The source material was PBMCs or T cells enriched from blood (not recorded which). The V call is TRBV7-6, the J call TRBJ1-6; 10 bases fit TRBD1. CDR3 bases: TGTGCCAGCAGCTCGGGACAGGGGAATTCACCCCTCCACTTT. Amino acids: CASSSGQGNSPLHF.